This T cell receptor beta chain was sequenced for a study of cytomegalovirus exposure and HLA in healthy donors. Germline V gene lookup returns CDR1 SQVTM and CDR2 ANQGSEA. The CDR3 is 16 residues long. Primers included in the PCR were 60 Vbeta and 13 Jbeta primers. Produced via immunoSEQ multiplex PCR; TCRdb's table is partial and in-frame only. The sample lists roughly 100,000 clones, roughly 13% seen once, with 15% to 20% in the top ten. This clone was counted between two and nine times. Compared with germline, one end of the junction differs, possibly owing to a read error. The sample was PBMCs. The chain recombines TRBV29-1 with TRBJ2-6; maybe TRBD1 (5 bases). The source of this sequence is a man in his forties in good health and CMV-seropositive. For the CDR3, the DNA is TGCAGCGTTGGTAATTTGTGGCGCCCTGGGGCCAACGTCCTGAATTTC. This gives the protein CSVGNLWRPGANVLNF.